These 17 T cell receptor beta chains share one sample of origin, sequenced in a study of T cells in Graves' hyperthyroidism and ophthalmopathy. There were TCR beta CDR3 regions amplified from RNA transcripts. The TCR CDR3 was amplified in a first-round RT-PCR using the HTBI primer set. TCRdb recomputed calls from the multiplex PCR reads with MiXCR, one row per CDR3 protein. Among 75,000 to 100,000 distinct CDR3 sequences listed, 51% were seen once. Material: blood. All receptors come from a woman aged 40 to 49 with Graves' hyperthyroidism.

This clonotype appeared a few times. V gene TRBV10-3 combines with J gene TRBJ2-5; TRBD2 might be the D (6 bases). The ends were cut back, 4 bases at V and 4 bases at J, with 10 bases in the middle. The V gene's germline CDR1 is ENHRY and CDR2 SYGVKD. This CDR3 is 13 amino acids long. This chain's CDR3 is CAISAAGGETQYF. CDR3 nucleotides: TGTGCCATCAGTGCTGCCGGGGGAGAGACCCAGTACTTC.

This clonotype was recorded many times. CDR3 amino acids: CASSRTSGSYEQYF. CDR3 bases: TGTGCCAGCAGCCGGACTAGCGGCTCCTACGAGCAGTACTTC. The chain links TRBV7-2 to TRBJ2-7; 10 nucleotides match TRBD2. Germline CDR1 is SGHTA and CDR2 is FQGNSA. V lost 5 bases, J lost 0 bases, and 1 base stayed unmatched. There are 14 residues in the CDR3.

This clonotype was seen once. The chain employs TRBV7-9 and TRBJ1-2; 9 nucleotides align to TRBD1. Germline CDR1 reads SEHNR; CDR2 reads FQNEAQ (reference sequence). CDR3 length equals 14 residues. V lost 4 bases, J lost 6 bases, and 6 bases stayed unmatched. The CDR3 nucleotides read TGTGCCAGCAGCTATGGACAGGGGCTCGATGGCTACACCTTC. Translating gives CASSYGQGLDGYTF.

This clonotype occurred many times. V and J are TRBV29-1 and TRBJ1-2; possible D gene TRBD1, 5 bases. V lost 6 bases and J lost 2, with 16 bases in between. Per germline, CDR1 SQVTM and CDR2 ANQGSEA. This CDR3 region has 14 residues. The CDR3 loop reads CSVRPTGVNYGYTF. Written as DNA, the CDR3 is TGCAGCGTACGGCCAACGGGGGTCAACTATGGCTACACCTTC.

The DNA of the CDR3 is TGTGCCAGCAGCTTAGTACCGGGGGTAAACACTGAAGCTTTCTTT. Translation: CASSLVPGVNTEAFF. The chain employs TRBV7-3 and TRBJ1-1, with D perhaps matching TRBD1 (5 bases). Germline CDR1 is SGHTA and CDR2 is FQGTGA. This CDR3 is 15 amino acids long. The ends were cut back, 2 bases at V and 2 bases at J, with 12 bases in the middle.

The J gene is TRBJ2-7, the V gene TRBV9, with TRBD2 matching over 9 bases. This CDR3 spans 14 amino acids. CDR1 and CDR2 (germline): SGDLS, YYNGEE. V dropped 7 bases and J dropped 3; count of bases not matched to a gene: 8. The CDR3 region is CASRSSSGNYEQYF. The DNA of the CDR3 is TGTGCCAGCCGCTCCTCTAGCGGGAACTACGAGCAGTACTTC.

V usage is TRBV9 and J usage is TRBJ2-3; 10 bases are a match to TRBD1. This CDR3 contains 16 residues. Germline trimming cut 4 bases from V and 4 bases from J; bases unmatched to any gene: 9. Germline V gives CDR1 SGDLS, CDR2 YYNGEE. The chain's CDR3 is CASSPSGTGDPDTQYF. The CDR3 DNA reads TGTGCCAGCAGCCCGTCCGGGACAGGGGATCCAGATACGCAGTATTTT.

CDR3 nucleotides: TGCGCCAGCAGCTTGGTGGCTAGCGGGGGCCAAGAGACCCAGTACTTC. This translates into CASSLVASGGQETQYF. V is TRBV5-1 and J is TRBJ2-5, with 10 positions matching TRBD2. Looked up from germline, CDR1 is SGHRS and CDR2 is YFSETQ. J lost 1 base, V lost 0 bases, and 3 bases had no gene match. The CDR3 has 16 residues.

About this clonotype: One junction end does not reproduce the germline sequence, and a read error may be involved. The J gene is TRBJ1-4, the V gene TRBV6-1, with D unclear. The germline V gene encodes CDR1 MNHNS and CDR2 SASEGT. The CDR3 length is 15 residues. CDR3 nucleotide sequence: TGTGCCAGCAAGTACGCAGCGGCAACCAATGAAAAACTGTTTTTT. Translated, it gives CASKYAAATNEKLFF.

This clonotype has ten or more counts. The rearrangement joins TRBV6-6 to TRBJ2-2; D remains unclear. Trimming pared 2 bases from V and 6 bases from J, leaving 10 bases between. Looked up from germline, CDR1 is MNHNY and CDR2 is SVGAGI (reference sequence). The CDR3 contains 14 residues. CDR3 DNA: TGTGCCAGCAGTTACGCAGCCTACCCCGGGGAGCTGTTTTTT. This codes for CASSYAAYPGELFF.

The V and J genes are TRBV7-2 and TRBJ1-1; 7 positions match TRBD1. The CDR3 has 14 residues. Germline loops: CDR1 SGHTA, CDR2 FQGNSA. Germline trimming cut 5 bases from V and 10 bases from J; bases unmatched to any gene: 13. The DNA of the CDR3 is TGTGCCAGCAGCACTAGGGGGCAGGGGAGGATAGCTTTCTTT. Translating gives CASSTRGQGRIAFF.

This clonotype was detected many times. The CDR3 DNA sequence: TGTGCCAGTGGCCGAGGACAGGGTGCAGAGACCCAGTACTTC. Its protein product is CASGRGQGAETQYF. The chain uses TRBV19 and TRBJ2-5; 8 nucleotides line up with TRBD1. Germline CDR1 reads LNHDA; CDR2 reads SQIVND (reference sequence). This CDR3 has 14 amino acids. V dropped 8 bases and J dropped 4; count of bases not matched to a gene: 9.

By share, this clonotype counts as medium-sized. The chain combines TRBV15 with TRBJ1-2; 8 bases are shared with TRBD1. CDR3 length equals 13 residues. In germline, CDR1 is LNHNV, CDR2 YYDKDF (reference sequence). After removal of 1 base from V and 6 bases from J, the junction contained 1 base not matched to a gene. The CDR3 DNA reads as TGTGCCACCAGCAGAGCAGGGGGCGATGGCTACACCTTC. It codes for CATSRAGGDGYTF. Combining the CDR3 with reference TRBV15 and TRBJ1-2 gives the whole variable domain DAMVIQNPRYQVTQFGKPVTLSCSQTLNHNVMYWYQQKSSQAPKLLFHYYDKDFNNEADTPDNFQSRRPNTSFCFLDIRSPGLGDTAMYLCATSRAGGDGYTFGSGTRLTVV.

Details on this clonotype: A much larger clone is a single base away; this may be a read error. The chain combines TRBV2 with TRBJ1-2; possibly TRBD1 for D (5 bases). Trimming shortened V by 0 bases and J by 4 bases, and 12 bases separated the two germline ends. This CDR3 is 15 amino acids long. CDR1 is SNHLY, CDR2 FYNNEI, per germline. For the CDR3, the DNA is TGTGCCAGCAGTGAAGCGGGACGGGGAGGCTATGGCTACACCTTC. This encodes CASSEAGRGGYGYTF. Full variable domain (remainder filled in from reference TRBV2 and TRBJ1-2): EPEVTQTPSHQVTQMGQEVILRCVPISNHLYFYWYRQILGQKVEFLVSFYNNEISEKSEIFDDQFSVERPDGSNFTLKIRSTKLEDSAMYFCASSEAGRGGYGYTFGSGTRLTVV.

The chain joins TRBV7-8 to TRBJ2-7; 12 nucleotides match TRBD2. The junction had 3 bases not matched to a gene; V was cut back by 1 base and J by 2 bases. The CDR3 runs to 16 residues. Germline V gene sequence: CDR1 SGHVS, CDR2 FQNEAQ. This CDR3 reads CASSLGLAGETYEQYF. The DNA of the CDR3 is TGTGCCAGCAGCTTAGGACTAGCGGGAGAAACCTACGAGCAGTACTTC.

V gene TRBV7-2 combines with J gene TRBJ2-7; 12 bases match TRBD2. The CDR3 covers 15 residues. Germline V gives CDR1 SGHTA, CDR2 FQGNSA. J was trimmed by 6 bases and V by 0 bases; bases with no gene match: 3. For the CDR3, the DNA is TGTGCCAGCAGCTTAGCGACTAGCGGGAGTGGCGAGCAGTACTTC. Its translation is CASSLATSGSGEQYF.

Only a few counts were recorded for this clonotype. Since no conserved phenylalanine or tryptophan closes the CDR3, a read error is the likely cause. The rearrangement uses TRBV7-2 and TRBJ1-2; no reliable D call. The length of the CDR3 is 13 residues. Between the trimmed V and J ends, which lost 5 bases and 7 bases, there was a span of 14 bases. Looked up from germline, CDR1 is SGHTA and CDR2 is FQGNSA. CDR3 in amino acids: CASSAPPVRGYTL. Written as DNA, the CDR3 is TGTGCCAGCAGCGCCCCGCCTGTACGTGGCTACACCCTC.